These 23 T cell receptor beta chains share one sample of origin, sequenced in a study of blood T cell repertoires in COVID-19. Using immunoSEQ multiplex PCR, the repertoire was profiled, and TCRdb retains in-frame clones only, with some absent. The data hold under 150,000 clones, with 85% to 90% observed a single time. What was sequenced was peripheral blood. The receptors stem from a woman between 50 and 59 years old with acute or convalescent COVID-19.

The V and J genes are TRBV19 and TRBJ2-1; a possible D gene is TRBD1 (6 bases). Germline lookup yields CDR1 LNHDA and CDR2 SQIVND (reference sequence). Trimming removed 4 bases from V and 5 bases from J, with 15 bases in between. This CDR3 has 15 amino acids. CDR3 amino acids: CASSRGPGRDNEQFF. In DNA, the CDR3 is TGTGCCAGTAGTAGGGGGCCTGGCAGAGACAATGAGCAGTTCTTC.

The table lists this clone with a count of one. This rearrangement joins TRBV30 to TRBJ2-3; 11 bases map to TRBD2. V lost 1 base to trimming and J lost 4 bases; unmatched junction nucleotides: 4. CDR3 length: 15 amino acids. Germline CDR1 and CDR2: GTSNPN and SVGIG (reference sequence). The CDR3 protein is CAWSEGLAEADTQYF. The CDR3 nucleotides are TGTGCCTGGAGTGAGGGACTAGCGGAGGCAGATACGCAGTATTTT.

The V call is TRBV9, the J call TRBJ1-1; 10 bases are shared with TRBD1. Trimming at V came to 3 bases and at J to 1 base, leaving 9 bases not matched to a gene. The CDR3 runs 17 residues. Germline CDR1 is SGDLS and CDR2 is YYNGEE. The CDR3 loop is CASSAGTGVLPNTEAFF. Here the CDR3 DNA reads TGTGCCAGCAGCGCCGGGACAGGGGTCCTACCGAACACTGAAGCTTTCTTT.

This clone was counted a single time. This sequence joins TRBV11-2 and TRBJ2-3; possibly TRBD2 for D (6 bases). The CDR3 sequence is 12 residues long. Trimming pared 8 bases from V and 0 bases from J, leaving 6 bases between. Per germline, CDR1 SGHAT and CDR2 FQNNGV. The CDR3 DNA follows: TGTGCCAGCGGGAGGAGCACAGATACGCAGTATTTT. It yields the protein CASGRSTDTQYF.

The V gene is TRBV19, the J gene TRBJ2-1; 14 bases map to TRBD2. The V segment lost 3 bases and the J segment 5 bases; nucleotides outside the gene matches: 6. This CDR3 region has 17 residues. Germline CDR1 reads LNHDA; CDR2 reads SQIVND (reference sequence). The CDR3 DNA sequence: TGTGCCAGTAGTATGCCGGGACTAGCGGGAGAGGACAATGAGCAGTTCTTC. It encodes CASSMPGLAGEDNEQFF. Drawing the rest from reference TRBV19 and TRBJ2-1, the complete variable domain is DGGITQSPKYLFRKEGQNVTLSCEQNLNHDAMYWYRQDPGQGLRLIYYSQIVNDFQKGDIAEGYSVSREKKESFPLTVTSAQKNPTAFYLCASSMPGLAGEDNEQFFGPGTRLTVL.

CDR3 residues: CASSLTYQNNEQFF. The CDR3 DNA sequence: TGTGCCAGCAGCTTGACATACCAAAACAATGAGCAGTTCTTC. V and J are TRBV5-4 and TRBJ2-1; D ambiguous. The CDR3 spans 14 residues. Germline V gene lookup returns CDR1 SGHNT and CDR2 YYREEE (reference sequence). Trimming stripped 1 base from V and 5 bases from J, with 10 bases between.

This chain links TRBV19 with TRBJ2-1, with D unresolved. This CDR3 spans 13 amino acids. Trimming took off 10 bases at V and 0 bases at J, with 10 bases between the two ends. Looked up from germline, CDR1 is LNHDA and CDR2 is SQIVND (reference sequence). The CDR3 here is CATDSSSYNEQFF. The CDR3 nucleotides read TGTGCCACCGATTCCAGCTCCTACAATGAGCAGTTCTTC.

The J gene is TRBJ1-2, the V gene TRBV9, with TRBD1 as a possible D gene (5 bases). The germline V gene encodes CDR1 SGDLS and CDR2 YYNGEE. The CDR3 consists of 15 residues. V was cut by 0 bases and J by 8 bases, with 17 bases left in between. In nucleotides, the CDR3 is TGTGCCAGCAGCGTAGAACCCACAGGCTTCTGGGGCTACACCTTC. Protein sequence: CASSVEPTGFWGYTF. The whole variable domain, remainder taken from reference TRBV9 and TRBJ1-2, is DSGVTQTPKHLITATGQRVTLRCSPRSGDLSVYWYQQSLDQGLQFLIQYYNGEERAKGNILERFSAQQFPDLHSELNLSSLELGDSALYFCASSVEPTGFWGYTFGSGTRLTVV.

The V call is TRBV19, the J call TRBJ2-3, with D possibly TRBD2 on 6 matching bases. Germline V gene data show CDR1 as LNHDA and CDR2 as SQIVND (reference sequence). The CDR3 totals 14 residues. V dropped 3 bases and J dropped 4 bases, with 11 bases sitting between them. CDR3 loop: CASSILLAADTQYF. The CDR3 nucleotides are TGTGCCAGTAGTATTTTACTAGCAGCAGATACGCAGTATTTT.

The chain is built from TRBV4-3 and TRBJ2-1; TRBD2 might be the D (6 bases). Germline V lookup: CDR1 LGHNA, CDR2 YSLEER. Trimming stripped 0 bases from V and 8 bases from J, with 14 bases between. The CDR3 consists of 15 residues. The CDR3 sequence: CASSQDSFRDYEQFF. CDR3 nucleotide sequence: TGCGCCAGCAGCCAAGATTCTTTCAGGGACTATGAGCAGTTCTTC.

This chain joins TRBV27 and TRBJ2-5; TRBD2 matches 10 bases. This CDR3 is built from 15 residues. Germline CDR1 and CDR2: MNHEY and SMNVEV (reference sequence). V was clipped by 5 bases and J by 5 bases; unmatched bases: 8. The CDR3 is CASSGASGRGETQYF. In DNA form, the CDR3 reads TGTGCCAGCAGTGGTGCTAGCGGGAGAGGGGAGACCCAGTACTTC.

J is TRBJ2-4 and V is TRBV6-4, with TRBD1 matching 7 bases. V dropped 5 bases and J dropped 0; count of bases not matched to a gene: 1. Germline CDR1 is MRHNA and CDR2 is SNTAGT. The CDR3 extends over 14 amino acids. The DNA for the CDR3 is TGTGCCAGCAGTACAGGGGCAGCCAAAAACATTCAGTACTTC. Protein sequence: CASSTGAAKNIQYF.

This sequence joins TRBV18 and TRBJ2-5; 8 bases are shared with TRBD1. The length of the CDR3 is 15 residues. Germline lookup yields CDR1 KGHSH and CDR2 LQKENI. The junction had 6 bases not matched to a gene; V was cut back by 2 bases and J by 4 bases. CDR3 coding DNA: TGTGCCAGCTCACCAAACCAGGGGGCGGGAGAGACCCAGTACTTC. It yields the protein CASSPNQGAGETQYF.

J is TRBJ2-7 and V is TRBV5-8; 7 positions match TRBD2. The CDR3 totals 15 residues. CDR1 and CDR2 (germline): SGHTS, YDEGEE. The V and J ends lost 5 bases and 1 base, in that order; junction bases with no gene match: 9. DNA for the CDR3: TGTGCCAGCAGAGAGGCGGGAGTAGGTTCCTACGAGCAGTACTTC. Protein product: CASREAGVGSYEQYF.

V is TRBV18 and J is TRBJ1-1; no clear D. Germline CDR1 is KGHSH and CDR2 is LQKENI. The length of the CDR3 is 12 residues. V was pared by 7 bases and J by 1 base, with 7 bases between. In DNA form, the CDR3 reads TGTGCCAGCTTCAGTGCGAACACTGAAGCTTTCTTT. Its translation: CASFSANTEAFF.

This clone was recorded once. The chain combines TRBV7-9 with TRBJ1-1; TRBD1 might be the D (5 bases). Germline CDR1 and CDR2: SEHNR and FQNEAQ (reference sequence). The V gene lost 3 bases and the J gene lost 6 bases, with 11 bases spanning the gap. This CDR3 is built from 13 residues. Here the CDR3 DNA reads TGTGCCAGCAGCTTTGGGGGAGGGGCTGAAGCTTTCTTT. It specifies CASSFGGGAEAFF.

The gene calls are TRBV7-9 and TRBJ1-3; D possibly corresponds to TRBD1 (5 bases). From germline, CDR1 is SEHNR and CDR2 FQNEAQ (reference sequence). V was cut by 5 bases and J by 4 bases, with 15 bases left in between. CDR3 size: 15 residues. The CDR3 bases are TGTGCCAGCAGCCTAGATACAGGTCACGGAAACACCATATATTTT. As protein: CASSLDTGHGNTIYF.

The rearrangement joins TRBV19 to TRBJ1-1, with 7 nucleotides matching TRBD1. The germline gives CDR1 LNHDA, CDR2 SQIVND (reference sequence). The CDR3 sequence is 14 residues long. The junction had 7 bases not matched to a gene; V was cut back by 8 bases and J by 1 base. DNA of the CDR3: TGTGCCAGTGCCATGACAGGGTGGAACACTGAAGCTTTCTTT. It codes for CASAMTGWNTEAFF.

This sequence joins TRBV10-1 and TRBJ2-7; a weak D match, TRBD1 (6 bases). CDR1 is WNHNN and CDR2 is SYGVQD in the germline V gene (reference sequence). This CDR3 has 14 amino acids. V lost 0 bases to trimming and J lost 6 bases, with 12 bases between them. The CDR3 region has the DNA TGCGCCAGCAGTGAGTCGTTCAGGGGCGGCGAGCAGTACTTC. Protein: CASSESFRGGEQYF.

The CDR3 DNA follows: TGTGCCAGCAGCCCATCGCCGCACCTCGGGGGCAATGAGCAGTTCTTC. This translates into CASSPSPHLGGNEQFF. The J gene is TRBJ2-1, the V gene TRBV3-1 (or the pseudogene TRBV3-2); tentatively, D is TRBD2 (6 bases). Germline-derived CDR1 and CDR2 are LGHDT and YNNKEL (reference sequence). The V gene lost 4 bases and the J gene lost 6 bases, with 19 bases spanning the gap. The CDR3 consists of 16 residues.

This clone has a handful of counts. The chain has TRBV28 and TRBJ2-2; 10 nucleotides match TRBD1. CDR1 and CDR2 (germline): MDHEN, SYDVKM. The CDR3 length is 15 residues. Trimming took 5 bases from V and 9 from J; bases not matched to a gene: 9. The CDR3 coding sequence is TGTGCCAGCAGTAGGACAGGGGGGACACACCGGGAGCTGTTTTTT. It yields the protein CASSRTGGTHRELFF.

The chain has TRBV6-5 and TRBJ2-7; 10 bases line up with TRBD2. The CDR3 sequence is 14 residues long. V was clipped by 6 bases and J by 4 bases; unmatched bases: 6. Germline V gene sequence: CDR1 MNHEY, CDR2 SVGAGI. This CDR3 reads CASSQREGRYEQYF. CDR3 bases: TGTGCCAGCAGCCAGCGGGAGGGCCGATACGAGCAGTACTTC.

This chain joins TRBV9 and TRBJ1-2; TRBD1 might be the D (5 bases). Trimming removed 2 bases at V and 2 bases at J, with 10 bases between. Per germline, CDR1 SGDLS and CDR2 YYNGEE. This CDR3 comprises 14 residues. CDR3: CASSVATENYGYTF. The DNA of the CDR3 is TGTGCCAGCAGCGTCGCGACAGAAAACTATGGCTACACCTTC.